The 27 T cell receptor beta chains given below trace back to one sample, sequenced in a study of T cells in Graves' hyperthyroidism and ophthalmopathy. TCR beta CDR3 regions were amplified from RNA transcripts. The study used the HTBI primer set for a first-round RT-PCR of the TCR CDR3. TCRdb itself ran the multiplex PCR reads through MiXCR, one entry per CDR3 protein. The profile shows fewer than 350,000 distinct CDR3 sequences, 21% of them singletons. Material: blood. These receptors all stem from a woman aged 45-65 years with Graves' hyperthyroidism.

The table lists this clonotype with many counts. The chain recombines TRBV7-9 with TRBJ2-5, with D possibly matching TRBD2 (6 bases). Deletions cut 5 bases from V and 1 base from J, with 14 bases between. The CDR3 length is 15 residues. Germline V gives CDR1 SEHNR, CDR2 FQNEAQ (reference sequence). The CDR3 is CASSPRGDPQETQYF. Written as DNA, the CDR3 is TGTGCCAGCAGCCCGCGGGGAGACCCCCAAGAGACCCAGTACTTC. The full variable domain, its missing parts supplied by reference TRBV7-9 and TRBJ2-5, is DTGVSQNPRHKITKRGQNVTFRCDPISEHNRLYWYRQTLGQGPEFLTYFQNEAQLEKSRLLSDRFSAERPKGSFSTLEIQRTEQGDSAMYLCASSPRGDPQETQYFGPGTRLLVL.

This clonotype was counted once. The chain couples TRBV5-8 to TRBJ2-1; the D gene is possibly TRBD1 (5 bases). Germline V gene lookup returns CDR1 SGHTS and CDR2 YDEGEE. The CDR3 runs to 12 residues. V lost 1 base and J 9 bases, leaving 8 bases between the germline ends. CDR3: CASSLQGFEQFF. Written as DNA, the CDR3 is TGTGCCAGCAGCTTGCAGGGATTTGAGCAGTTCTTC. Complete variable domain (other parts from reference TRBV5-8 and TRBJ2-1): EAGVTQSPTHLIKTRGQQATLRCSPISGHTSVYWYQQALGLGLQFLLWYDEGEERNRGNFPPRFSGRQFPNYSSELNVNALELEDSALYLCASSLQGFEQFFGPGTRLTVL.

In DNA form, the CDR3 reads TGTGCCGGCTGCTGCGCCGGACAGGATGGCTACACCTTC. Its protein product is CAGCCAGQDGYTF. The chain is built from TRBV6-1 and TRBJ1-2; 7 bases agree with TRBD1. The trim removed 11 bases at V and 6 bases at J, leaving 12 bases unmatched. CDR1 and CDR2 from the germline V gene are MNHNS and SASEGT. This CDR3 is built from 13 residues.

The sample holds a few counts of this clonotype. The gene calls are TRBV2 and TRBJ2-3; possible D gene TRBD2, 5 bases. The V and J ends lost 6 bases and 2 bases respectively, with 12 bases between them. Germline CDR1 is SNHLY and CDR2 is FYNNEI. The CDR3 runs 14 residues. The CDR3 bases are TGTGCCAGCAGGGAGGATACTCACACAGATACGCAGTATTTT. This gives the protein CASREDTHTDTQYF.

The chain recombines TRBV27 with TRBJ1-5; D possibly corresponds to TRBD1 (5 bases). V lost 4 bases and J lost 4, with 17 bases in between. Looked up from germline, CDR1 is MNHEY and CDR2 is SMNVEV (reference sequence). The CDR3 length is 16 residues. CDR3 in DNA: TGTGCCAGCAGTTCGTGGGGAGGGGTAGGGAATCAGCCCCAGCATTTT. This gives the protein CASSSWGGVGNQPQHF.

This clonotype was recorded many times. The rearrangement links TRBV7-9 to TRBJ2-2, with 8 positions matching TRBD1. Germline V gene sequence: CDR1 SEHNR, CDR2 FQNEAQ (reference sequence). The V and J ends lost 5 bases and 7 bases, in that order; junction bases with no gene match: 9. The CDR3 totals 15 residues. CDR3 sequence reads: CASSPDRDGVGELFF. CDR3 DNA: TGTGCCAGCAGCCCGGACAGGGATGGAGTCGGGGAGCTGTTTTTT.

At least ten counts were recorded for this clonotype. The J gene is TRBJ2-7, the V gene TRBV28, with 8 bases that match TRBD1. Per germline, CDR1 MDHEN and CDR2 SYDVKM. Trimming at V came to 4 bases and at J to 0 bases, leaving 11 bases not matched to a gene. This CDR3 contains 17 residues. Written as DNA, the CDR3 is TGTGCCAGCAGTTCAGGGGCCAGGACAGGGAGCTCCTACGAGCAGTACTTC. Translation: CASSSGARTGSSYEQYF.

This clonotype was recorded many times. The CDR3 DNA is TGTGCCAGTAGTATTCGTCAGATGAACACTGAAGCTTTCTTT. It encodes CASSIRQMNTEAFF. The genes are TRBV19 and TRBJ1-1; no clear D gene. V lost 3 bases, J lost 0 bases, and 8 bases lay in between. CDR3 length equals 14 residues. Germline V lookup: CDR1 LNHDA, CDR2 SQIVND (reference sequence).

The V call is TRBV19, the J call TRBJ1-5; D is possibly TRBD1 (5 bases). The germline V gene has CDR1 LNHDA and CDR2 SQIVND (reference sequence). The CDR3 covers 14 residues. Trimming pared 3 bases from V and 9 bases from J, leaving 15 bases between. CDR3 residues: CASSMALGRGPQHF. The DNA for the CDR3 is TGTGCCAGTAGTATGGCGCTGGGGAGGGGGCCCCAGCATTTT. Using reference TRBV19 and TRBJ1-5 for the parts outside the CDR3, the full variable domain is DGGITQSPKYLFRKEGQNVTLSCEQNLNHDAMYWYRQDPGQGLRLIYYSQIVNDFQKGDIAEGYSVSREKKESFPLTVTSAQKNPTAFYLCASSMALGRGPQHFGDGTRLSIL.

The chain carries TRBV5-5 and TRBJ2-1, with D perhaps matching TRBD1 (5 bases). Trimming removed 0 bases at V and 4 bases at J, with 8 bases between. CDR3 length: 14 residues. Germline V gene data show CDR1 as SGHKS and CDR2 as YYEKEE (reference sequence). The CDR3 spells CASSLVTEYNEQFF. Here the CDR3 DNA reads TGTGCCAGCAGCTTGGTGACAGAATACAATGAGCAGTTCTTC.

The chain uses TRBV11-2 and TRBJ2-6; 8 nucleotides line up with TRBD1. Per the germline V gene, CDR1 is SGHAT and CDR2 is FQNNGV. This CDR3 has 19 amino acids. V lost 2 bases to trimming and J lost 2 bases; unmatched junction nucleotides: 11. The CDR3 loop reads CASSLQRTGRLAGANVLTF. The CDR3 DNA sequence: TGTGCCAGCAGCTTACAAAGGACAGGGAGGCTAGCTGGGGCCAACGTCCTGACTTTC.

This clonotype has a count of ten or more. V gene TRBV11-2 combines with J gene TRBJ2-5, with D perhaps given as TRBD1 or TRBD2 (5 bases each). From germline, CDR1 is SGHAT and CDR2 FQNNGV. V was cut by 1 base and J by 0 bases, with 12 bases left in between. CDR3 length: 16 amino acids. The CDR3 DNA reads as TGTGCCAGCAGCTTAGGGGACCAAATGTACCAAGAGACCCAGTACTTC. Amino acids: CASSLGDQMYQETQYF.

This clonotype appeared a few times. The CDR3 does not end in the conserved phenylalanine or tryptophan, so this is likely a read error. This chain links TRBV5-1 with TRBJ1-1; D gene unclear. Germline CDR1 is SGHRS and CDR2 is YFSETQ. The CDR3 is made up of 13 amino acids. Trimming left V 6 bases short and J 1 base short, with 10 bases between. CDR3 nucleotide sequence: TGCGCCAGCAACGTAGACACGAACACTGAAGCTTTCCTT. It codes for CASNVDTNTEAFL.

This clonotype has a single count. This sequence joins TRBV18 and TRBJ2-1; D call uncertain. The CDR3 extends over 14 amino acids. V was pared by 4 bases and J by 4 bases, with 11 bases between. Germline loops: CDR1 KGHSH, CDR2 LQKENI. The CDR3 sequence: CASSRNTLYNEQFF. The CDR3, as DNA: TGTGCCAGCTCACGGAATACACTGTACAATGAGCAGTTCTTC.

There are a few counts of this clonotype. The gene calls are TRBV2 and TRBJ2-2; D is unclear. CDR3 length: 15 amino acids. CDR1 is SNHLY and CDR2 is FYNNEI in the germline V gene. V shed 6 bases and J shed 0 bases, with 11 bases lying between them. This CDR3 reads CASSLRRANTGELFF. The CDR3 DNA follows: TGTGCCAGCAGCCTCCGACGAGCGAACACCGGGGAGCTGTTTTTT.

The V call is TRBV5-1, the J call TRBJ1-1; D not certain. Trimming removed 3 bases from V and 7 bases from J, with 10 bases in between. The germline gives CDR1 SGHRS, CDR2 YFSETQ. The CDR3 consists of 12 residues. CDR3 protein: CASSSGRGEAFF. Written as DNA, the CDR3 is TGCGCCAGCAGCTCAGGACGGGGTGAAGCTTTCTTT.

This clonotype came up many times. J is TRBJ1-5 and V is TRBV12-3 or TRBV12-4, with unresolved D. V lost 3 bases and J 0 bases, leaving 6 bases between the germline ends. The CDR3 runs to 14 residues. This CDR3 reads CASSFTNSNQPQHF. CDR3 bases: TGTGCCAGCAGTTTCACCAATAGCAATCAGCCCCAGCATTTT.

This CDR3 is CASSPETGAQRNIQYF. The CDR3 DNA reads TGTGCCAGCAGCCCGGAGACGGGAGCCCAAAGGAACATTCAGTACTTC. The chain couples TRBV7-9 to TRBJ2-4, with D perhaps TRBD2 (6 bases). This CDR3 has 16 residues. Germline values: CDR1 SEHNR, CDR2 FQNEAQ (reference sequence). The V gene lost 5 bases and the J gene lost 7 bases, with 21 bases spanning the gap.

This clonotype was detected many times. The chain carries TRBV24-1 and TRBJ2-1; no reliable D call. The CDR3 runs 14 residues. Germline V CDR1 and CDR2: KGHDR, SFDVKD. V was trimmed by 0 bases and J by 5 bases, leaving 7 bases between them. The CDR3 protein is CATSDLSQNNEQFF. The CDR3 bases are TGTGCCACCAGTGATTTGAGCCAGAACAATGAGCAGTTCTTC.

This clonotype showed up many times. The V and J genes are TRBV3-1 and TRBJ2-1; D is perhaps TRBD2 (5 bases). CDR1 and CDR2 (germline): LGHDT, YNNKEL (reference sequence). This CDR3 is built from 16 residues. V was trimmed by 0 bases and J by 4 bases, leaving 13 bases between them. The CDR3, as DNA: TGTGCCAGCAGCCAAGATCCCAGCGGTCGTTACAATGAGCAGTTCTTC. Translated: CASSQDPSGRYNEQFF.

The rearrangement joins TRBV11-2 to TRBJ2-7, with D possibly TRBD1 on 6 matching bases. The CDR3 length is 13 residues. V dropped 3 bases and J dropped 4 bases, with 10 bases sitting between them. From germline, CDR1 is SGHAT and CDR2 FQNNGV. The CDR3 DNA follows: TGTGCCAGCAGCTTCACCGGACAGTACGAGCAGTACTTC. Its translation is CASSFTGQYEQYF. The full variable domain, in which reference TRBV11-2 and TRBJ2-7 provide the parts outside the CDR3, is EAGVAQSPRYKIIEKRQSVAFWCNPISGHATLYWYQQILGQGPKLLIQFQNNGVVDDSQLPKDRFSAERLKGVDSTLKIQPAKLEDSAVYLCASSFTGQYEQYFGPGTRLTVT.

At least ten counts were recorded for this clonotype. The chain employs TRBV7-6 and TRBJ2-3, with a tentative D call TRBD1 (6 bases). Trimming removed 6 bases from V and 2 bases from J, with 15 bases in between. Germline V CDR1 and CDR2: SGHVS, FNYEAQ. CDR3 length equals 15 residues. The CDR3 DNA sequence: TGTGCCAGCAGTTCCGGGACAATGAACACAGATACGCAGTATTTT. Protein product: CASSSGTMNTDTQYF. Looking up the rest from reference TRBV7-6 and TRBJ2-3 gives the full variable domain: GAGVSQSPRYKVTKRGQDVALRCDPISGHVSLYWYRQALGQGPEFLTYFNYEAQQDKSGLPNDRFSAERPEGSISTLTIQRTEQRDSAMYRCASSSGTMNTDTQYFGPGTRLTVL.

The gene calls are TRBV7-6 and TRBJ1-6, with 7 nucleotides matching TRBD1. The length of the CDR3 is 16 residues. The V segment lost 1 base and the J segment 7 bases; nucleotides outside the gene matches: 7. Germline V gives CDR1 SGHVS, CDR2 FNYEAQ. The CDR3 DNA reads TGTGCCAGCAGCTTAGAGGGCAGGGGGATCAATTCACCCCTCCACTTT. Protein product: CASSLEGRGINSPLHF.

This clonotype was detected ten times or more. J is TRBJ2-3 and V is TRBV6-2 or TRBV6-3; the D gene is possibly TRBD2 (6 bases). V lost 8 bases, J lost 6 bases, and 21 bases lay in between. There are 15 residues in the CDR3. Germline CDR1 reads MNHEY; CDR2 reads SVGEGT. CDR3 DNA sequence: TGTGCCAGCGGCCTTAGGCGGGGCAGGATGGATACGCAGTATTTT. Residues: CASGLRRGRMDTQYF.

This clonotype showed up many times. The chain couples TRBV27 to TRBJ1-2, with 12 bases that match TRBD1. Trimming cost V 6 bases and J 8 bases; bases outside gene matches: 7. Germline values: CDR1 MNHEY, CDR2 SMNVEV (reference sequence). The length of the CDR3 is 14 residues. CDR3 protein: CASREGQGAGGYTF. For the CDR3, the DNA is TGTGCCAGCAGGGAGGGACAGGGGGCGGGAGGCTACACCTTC.

This chain links TRBV6-2 or TRBV6-3 with TRBJ2-1, with D tentatively TRBD1 (5 bases). This CDR3 is 15 amino acids long. Trimming took off 6 bases at V and 1 base at J, with 13 bases between the two ends. Looked up from germline, CDR1 is MNHEY and CDR2 is SVGEGT. The CDR3, as DNA: TGTGCCAGCAGACTTCTCAGGGATTCCTACAATGAGCAGTTCTTC. Its translation is CASRLLRDSYNEQFF.

At least ten counts were recorded for this clonotype. The chain is built from TRBV28 and TRBJ2-1, with TRBD2 as a possible D gene (5 bases). This CDR3 comprises 17 residues. V lost 5 bases, J lost 6 bases, and 23 bases lay in between. Per germline, CDR1 MDHEN and CDR2 SYDVKM. CDR3 bases: TGTGCCAGCAGTCCCCGCCTCACTAGAAAGCCGATCAATGAGCAGTTCTTC. Protein sequence: CASSPRLTRKPINEQFF.